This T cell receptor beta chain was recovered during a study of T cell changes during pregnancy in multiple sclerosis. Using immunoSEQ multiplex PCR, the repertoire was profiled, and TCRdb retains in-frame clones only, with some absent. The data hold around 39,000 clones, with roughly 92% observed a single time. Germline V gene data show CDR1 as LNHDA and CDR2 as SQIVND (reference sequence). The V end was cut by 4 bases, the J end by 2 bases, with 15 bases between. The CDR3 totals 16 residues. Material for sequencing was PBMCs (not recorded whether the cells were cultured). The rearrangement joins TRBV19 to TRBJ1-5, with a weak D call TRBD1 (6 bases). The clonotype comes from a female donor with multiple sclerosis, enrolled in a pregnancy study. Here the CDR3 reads CASSTWGAGGNQPQHF. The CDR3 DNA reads TGTGCCAGTAGTACTTGGGGGGCCGGGGGCAATCAGCCCCAGCATTTT.